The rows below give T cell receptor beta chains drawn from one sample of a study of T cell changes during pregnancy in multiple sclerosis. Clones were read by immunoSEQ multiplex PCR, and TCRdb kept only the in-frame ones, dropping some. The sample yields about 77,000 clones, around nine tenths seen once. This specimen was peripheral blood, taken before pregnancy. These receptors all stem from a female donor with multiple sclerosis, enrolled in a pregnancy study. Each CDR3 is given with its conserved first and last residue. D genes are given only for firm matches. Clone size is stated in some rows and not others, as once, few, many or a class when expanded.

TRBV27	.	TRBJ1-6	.	CASSFEDRPGSPLHF	TGTGCCAGCAGTTTCGAAGACAGGCCCGGTTCACCCCTCCACTTT
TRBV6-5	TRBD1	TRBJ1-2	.	CASSYRDSYGYTF	TGTGCCAGCAGTTACCGGGACAGCTATGGCTACACCTTC
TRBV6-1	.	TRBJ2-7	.	CASSDGASGSYEQYF	TGTGCCAGCAGTGATGGGGCGTCGGGCTCCTACGAGCAGTACTTC
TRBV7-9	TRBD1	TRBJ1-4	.	CASSPIRQGAWEKLFF	TGTGCCAGCAGCCCTATACGACAGGGGGCTTGGGAAAAACTGTTTTTT
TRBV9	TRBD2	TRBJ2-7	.	CASSEGIPGLFPSYEQYF	TGTGCCAGCAGCGAAGGTATACCGGGACTATTTCCCTCCTACGAGCAGTACTTC
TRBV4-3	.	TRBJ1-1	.	CASTNQGRHTEAFF	TGCGCCAGCACCAATCAGGGGCGGCACACTGAAGCTTTCTTT
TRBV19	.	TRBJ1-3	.	CASSIQVSGNTIYF	TGTGCCAGTAGTATACAGGTCTCTGGAAACACCATATATTTT
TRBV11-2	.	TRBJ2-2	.	CASSSTPQGYTGELFF	TGTGCCAGCAGCTCAACCCCACAGGGCTACACCGGGGAGCTGTTTTTT
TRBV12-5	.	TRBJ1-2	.	CASGLLGVAYTF	TGTGCTAGTGGTTTGCTAGGGGTGGCCTACACCTTC
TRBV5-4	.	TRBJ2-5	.	CASSLTRGEETQYF	TGTGCCAGCAGCTTAACCAGAGGCGAAGAGACCCAGTACTTC
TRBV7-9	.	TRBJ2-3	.	CASSASTDTQYF	TGTGCCAGCAGCGCGTCCACGGATACGCAGTATTTT
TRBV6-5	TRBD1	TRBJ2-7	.	CASSYSGTGSYEQYF	TGTGCCAGCAGTTACTCTGGGACAGGTTCCTACGAGCAGTACTTC
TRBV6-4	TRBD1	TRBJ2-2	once	CASSRQGGNTGELFF	TGTGCCAGCAGCCGACAGGGGGGAAACACCGGGGAGCTGTTTTTT
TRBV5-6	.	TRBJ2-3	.	CASSFSGVYTDTQYF	TGTGCCAGCAGCTTTTCGGGGGTGTACACAGATACGCAGTATTTT
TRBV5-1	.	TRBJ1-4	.	CASTPTGQSNEKLFF	TGCGCCAGCACCCCGACAGGACAGAGTAACGAAAAACTGTTTTTT
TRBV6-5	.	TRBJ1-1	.	CASSYGAGWHTEAFF	TGTGCCAGCAGTTACGGGGCAGGGTGGCACACTGAAGCTTTCTTT
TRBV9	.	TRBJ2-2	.	CASSVVSDGYTGELFF	TGTGCCAGCAGCGTAGTTTCCGACGGGTACACCGGGGAGCTGTTTTTT
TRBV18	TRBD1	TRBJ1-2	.	CASSLVGQGSGYGYTF	TGTGCCAGCTCACTTGTGGGACAGGGTTCGGGCTATGGCTACACCTTC
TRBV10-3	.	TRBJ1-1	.	CAISGRRRENTEAFF	TGTGCCATCAGCGGTCGTCGGCGGGAGAACACTGAAGCTTTCTTT
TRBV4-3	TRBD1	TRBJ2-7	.	CASSQAGTGGFYEQYF	TGCGCCAGCAGCCAAGCCGGGACAGGGGGTTTCTACGAGCAGTACTTC
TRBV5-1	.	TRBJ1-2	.	CASSPAGWDGYTF	TGCGCCAGCAGCCCGGCGGGGTGGGATGGCTACACCTTC
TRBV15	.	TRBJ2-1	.	CATSRLAENEQFF	TGTGCCACCAGCAGGCTGGCGGAAAATGAGCAGTTCTTC
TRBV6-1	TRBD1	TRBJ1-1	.	CASSEVTGDTEAFF	TGTGCCAGCAGTGAGGTGACAGGGGATACTGAAGCTTTCTTT
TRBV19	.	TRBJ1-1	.	CASSLEGGNTEAFF	TGTGCCAGTAGCTTGGAAGGGGGGAACACTGAAGCTTTCTTT
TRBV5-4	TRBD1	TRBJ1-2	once	CASSFQAEQGGGYTF	TGTGCCAGCAGCTTCCAGGCGGAACAGGGGGGGGGCTACACCTTC
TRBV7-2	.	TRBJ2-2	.	CASSFNAWGANTGELFF	TGTGCCAGCAGCTTCAATGCGTGGGGAGCGAACACCGGGGAGCTGTTTTTT
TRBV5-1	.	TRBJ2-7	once	CASSLGLWSTYEQYF	TGCGCCAGCTCACTGGGACTCTGGTCAACCTACGAGCAGTACTTC